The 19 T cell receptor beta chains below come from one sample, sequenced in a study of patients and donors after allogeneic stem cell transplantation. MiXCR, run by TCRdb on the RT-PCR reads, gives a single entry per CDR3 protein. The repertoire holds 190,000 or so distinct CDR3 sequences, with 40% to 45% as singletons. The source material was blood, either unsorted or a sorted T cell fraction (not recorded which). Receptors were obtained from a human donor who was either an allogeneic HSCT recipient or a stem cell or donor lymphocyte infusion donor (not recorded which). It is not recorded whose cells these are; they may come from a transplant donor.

CDR3 in DNA: TGTGCCTGGCTCTTCCAAGGCGAGCAGTACTTC. Its translation is CAWLFQGEQYF. V usage is TRBV30 and J usage is TRBJ2-7; unclear D gene. The V and J ends lost 5 bases and 6 bases respectively, with 11 bases between them. Germline CDR1 GTSNPN, CDR2 SVGIG (reference sequence). The CDR3 is made up of 11 amino acids.

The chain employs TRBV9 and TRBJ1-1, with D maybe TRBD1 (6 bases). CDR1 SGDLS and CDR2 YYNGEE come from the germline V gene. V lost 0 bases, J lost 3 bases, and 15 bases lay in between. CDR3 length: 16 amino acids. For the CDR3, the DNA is TGTGCCAGCAGCGTAGGGGCAGGGGCCGTTTACACTGAAGCTTTCTTT. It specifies CASSVGAGAVYTEAFF.

This chain's CDR3 is CASRSVYNEQFF. The CDR3 region has the DNA TGTGCCAGCAGGTCCGTATACAATGAGCAGTTCTTC. The chain joins TRBV6-6 to TRBJ2-1; no clear D gene. Trimming took 6 bases from V and 4 from J, leaving 7 bases between them. The CDR3 is 12 residues long. CDR1 MNHNY and CDR2 SVGAGI come from the germline V gene (reference sequence).

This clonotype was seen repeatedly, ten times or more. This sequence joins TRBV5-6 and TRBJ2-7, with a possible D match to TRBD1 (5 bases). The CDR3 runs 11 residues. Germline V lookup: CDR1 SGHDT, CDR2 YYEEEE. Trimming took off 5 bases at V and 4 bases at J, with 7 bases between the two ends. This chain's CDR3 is CASSSGYEQYF. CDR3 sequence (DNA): TGTGCCAGCAGTTCAGGGTACGAGCAGTACTTC.

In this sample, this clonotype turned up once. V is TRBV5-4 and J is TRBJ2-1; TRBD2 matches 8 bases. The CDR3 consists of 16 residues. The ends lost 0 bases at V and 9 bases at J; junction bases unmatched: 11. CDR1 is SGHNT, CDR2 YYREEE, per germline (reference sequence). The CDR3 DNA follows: TGTGCCAGCAGCTTGGATGGACTAGCCGGGTTTATTGAGCAGTTCTTC. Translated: CASSLDGLAGFIEQFF.

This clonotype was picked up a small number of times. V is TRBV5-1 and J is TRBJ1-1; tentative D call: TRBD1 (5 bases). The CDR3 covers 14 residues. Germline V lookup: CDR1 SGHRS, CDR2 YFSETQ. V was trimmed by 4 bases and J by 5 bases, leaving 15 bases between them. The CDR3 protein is CASSPRGGDTEAFF. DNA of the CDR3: TGCGCCAGCAGCCCGCGCGGGGGGGATACTGAAGCTTTCTTT.

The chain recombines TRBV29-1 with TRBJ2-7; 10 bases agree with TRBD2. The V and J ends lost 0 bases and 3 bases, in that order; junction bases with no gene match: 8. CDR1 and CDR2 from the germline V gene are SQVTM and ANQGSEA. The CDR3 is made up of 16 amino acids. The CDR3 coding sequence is TGCAGCGTTGAAGATTACTCTAGCGGGAGTTTCTACGAGCAGTACTTC. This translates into CSVEDYSSGSFYEQYF.

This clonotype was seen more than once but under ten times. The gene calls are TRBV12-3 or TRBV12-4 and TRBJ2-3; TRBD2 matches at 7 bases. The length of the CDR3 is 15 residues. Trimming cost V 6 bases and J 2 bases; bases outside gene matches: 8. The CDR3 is CASSPGGRDTDTQYF. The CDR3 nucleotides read TGTGCCAGCAGCCCGGGGGGACGGGACACAGATACGCAGTATTTT.

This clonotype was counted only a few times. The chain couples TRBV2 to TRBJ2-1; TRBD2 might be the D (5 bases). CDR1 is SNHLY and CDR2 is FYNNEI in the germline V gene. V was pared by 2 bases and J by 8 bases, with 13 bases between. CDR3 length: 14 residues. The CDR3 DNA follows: TGTGCCAGCAGTGAAACCCCCTCGGGGTATGAGCAGTTCTTC. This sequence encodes CASSETPSGYEQFF.

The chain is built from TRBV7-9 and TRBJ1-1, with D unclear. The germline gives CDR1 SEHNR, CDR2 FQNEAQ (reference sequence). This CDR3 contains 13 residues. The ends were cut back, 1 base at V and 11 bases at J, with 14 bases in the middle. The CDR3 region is CASSLEATPEAFF. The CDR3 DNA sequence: TGTGCCAGCAGCTTAGAGGCGACCCCAGAGGCTTTCTTT. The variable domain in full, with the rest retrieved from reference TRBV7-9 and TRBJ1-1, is DTGVSQNPRHKITKRGQNVTFRCDPISEHNRLYWYRQTLGQGPEFLTYFQNEAQLEKSRLLSDRFSAERPKGSFSTLEIQRTEQGDSAMYLCASSLEATPEAFFGQGTRLTVV.

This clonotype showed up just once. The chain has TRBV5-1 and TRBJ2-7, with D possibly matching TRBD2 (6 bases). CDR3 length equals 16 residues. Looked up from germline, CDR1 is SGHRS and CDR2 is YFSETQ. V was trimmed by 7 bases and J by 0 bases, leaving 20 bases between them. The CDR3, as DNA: TGCGCCAGCCTATTATTGATAGCGGATAGCTCCTACGAGCAGTACTTC. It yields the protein CASLLLIADSSYEQYF.

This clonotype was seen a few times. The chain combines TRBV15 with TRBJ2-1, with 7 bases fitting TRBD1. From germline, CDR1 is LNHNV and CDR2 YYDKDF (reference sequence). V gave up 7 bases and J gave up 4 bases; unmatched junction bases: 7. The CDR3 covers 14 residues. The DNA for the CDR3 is TGTGCCACCAACACAGGGGAAGTTTACAATGAGCAGTTCTTC. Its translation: CATNTGEVYNEQFF.

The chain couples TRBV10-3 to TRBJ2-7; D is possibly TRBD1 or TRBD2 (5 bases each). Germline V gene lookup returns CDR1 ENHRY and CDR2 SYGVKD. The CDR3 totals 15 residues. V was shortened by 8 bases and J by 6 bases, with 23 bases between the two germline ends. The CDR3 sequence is CAIAYVVGTASEQYF. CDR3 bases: TGTGCCATCGCATACGTCGTAGGGACGGCTAGCGAGCAGTACTTC.

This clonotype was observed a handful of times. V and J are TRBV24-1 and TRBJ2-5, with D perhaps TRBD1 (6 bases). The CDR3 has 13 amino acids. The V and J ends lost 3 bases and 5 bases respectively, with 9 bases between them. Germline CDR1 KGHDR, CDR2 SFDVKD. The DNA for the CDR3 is TGTGCCACCAGTGATACAGGGAAGGAGACCCAGTACTTC. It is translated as CATSDTGKETQYF.

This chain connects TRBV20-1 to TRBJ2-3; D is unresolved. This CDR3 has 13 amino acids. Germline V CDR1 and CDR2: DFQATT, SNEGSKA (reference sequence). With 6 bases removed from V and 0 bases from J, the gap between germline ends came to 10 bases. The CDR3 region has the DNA TGCAGTGCCATTGGGCCTAGCACAGATACGCAGTATTTT. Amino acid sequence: CSAIGPSTDTQYF.

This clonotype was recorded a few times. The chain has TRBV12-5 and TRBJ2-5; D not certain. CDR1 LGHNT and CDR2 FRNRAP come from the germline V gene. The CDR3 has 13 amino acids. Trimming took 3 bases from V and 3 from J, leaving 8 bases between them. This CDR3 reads CASGFGQKETQYF. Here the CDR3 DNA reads TGTGCTAGTGGTTTCGGCCAGAAAGAGACCCAGTACTTC.

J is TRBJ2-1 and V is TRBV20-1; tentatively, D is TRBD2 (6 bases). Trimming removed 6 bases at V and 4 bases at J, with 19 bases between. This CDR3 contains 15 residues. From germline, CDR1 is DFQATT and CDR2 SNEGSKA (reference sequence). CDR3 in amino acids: CSAAGRGERYNEQFF. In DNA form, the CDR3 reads TGCAGTGCGGCGGGGAGAGGGGAGAGATACAATGAGCAGTTCTTC.

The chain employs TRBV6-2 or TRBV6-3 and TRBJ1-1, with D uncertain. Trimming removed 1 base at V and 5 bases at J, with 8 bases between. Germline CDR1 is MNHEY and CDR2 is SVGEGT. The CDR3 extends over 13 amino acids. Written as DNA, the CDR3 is TGTGCCAGCAGTTACTTCACGGGGACTGAAGCTTTCTTT. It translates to CASSYFTGTEAFF.

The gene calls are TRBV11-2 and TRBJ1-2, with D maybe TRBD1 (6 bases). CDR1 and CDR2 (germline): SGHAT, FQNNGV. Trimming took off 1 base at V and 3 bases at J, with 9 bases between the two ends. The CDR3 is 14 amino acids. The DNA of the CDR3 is TGTGCCAGCAGCTTAGGGGACAACGACTATGGCTACACCTTC. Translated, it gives CASSLGDNDYGYTF. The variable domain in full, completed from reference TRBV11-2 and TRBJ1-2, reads EAGVAQSPRYKIIEKRQSVAFWCNPISGHATLYWYQQILGQGPKLLIQFQNNGVVDDSQLPKDRFSAERLKGVDSTLKIQPAKLEDSAVYLCASSLGDNDYGYTFGSGTRLTVV.